This entry concerns a single T cell receptor (beta chain). The antigen is unknown. The germline gives CDR1 LGHNA, CDR2 YNFKEQ. The CDR3 has 14 amino acids. Trimming took 4 bases from V and 3 from J, leaving 9 bases between them. This sample stems from a study of blood T cells in healthy people across ages. Whole-study results and caveats: It was found that TCR beta diversity correlated strongly with the percentage of naive T cells.

A J-beta primer mix and a sample-barcoded 5' primer were used in a second PCR of roughly 6 to 11 cycles. A template-switch adaptor with 12 random nucleotides tagged each cDNA molecule. TCRdb reanalysed the 5' RACE reads using MiXCR and keeps one entry per CDR3 protein. The repertoire holds approximately 940,000 distinct CDR3 sequences, with roughly 48% as singletons. Ten milliliters of peripheral blood were drawn from each donor into EDTA-treated tubes. The authors extracted at least 5.5 micrograms of total RNA per sample. The clonotype was recovered from a young man in good health. V is TRBV4-2 and J is TRBJ2-2; D remains unclear. Sequencing was carried out using blood. The CDR3 is CASSRESDTGELFF. In nucleotides, the CDR3 is TGTGCCAGCAGCCGCGAGTCGGACACCGGGGAGCTGTTTTTT.